These 32 T cell receptor beta chains originate from one sample sequenced in a study of tumor-infiltrating lymphocytes in primary liver carcinoma (dated by TCRdb to about 2017). The sequencer was an Illumina HiSeq 2500. A constant-region primer and ProtoScript II reverse transcriptase were used to reverse-transcribe TCRbeta-specific cDNA from around 540 ng total RNA. TCRbeta libraries were built with three nested multiplex PCR rounds, a slightly modified ARM-PCR procedure. The first two PCR rounds used multiplex TRBV1-TRBV30 forward primers with a Cbeta reverse primer, each for about 11 cycles. TCRdb trimmed public reads at Q25 via fastp, called clones via MiXCR and kept in-frame beta chains. Here each entry gathers all rows of one CDR3 protein and keeps the most common genes and DNA. The sample yields some 180,000 distinct CDR3 sequences; 60% were counted once. Around 68% of the sample comes from the top ten.

Blood RNA was extracted from unsorted whole blood with TRIzol reagent; germline DNA came from the DNeasy Blood & Tissue kit. Sequenced material: peripheral blood. Receptors originate from a man aged 40-49 years with primary liver carcinoma and hepatitis B virus infection.

The chain is built from TRBV29-1 and TRBJ1-1; D might be TRBD1 (6 bases). V was cut by 4 bases and J by 11 bases, with 29 bases left in between. The V gene's germline CDR1 is SQVTM and CDR2 ANQGSEA. This CDR3 contains 16 residues. The CDR3 nucleotides are TGCAGCGTTGCCGAAAGGATAGGGACCTCGGGGGCGGGGGCTTTCTTT. Its translation: CSVAERIGTSGAGAFF. The variable domain in full, completed from reference TRBV29-1 and TRBJ1-1, reads SAVISQKPSRDICQRGTSLTIQCQVDSQVTMMFWYRQQPGQSLTLIATANQGSEATYESGFVIDKFPISRPNLTFSTLTVSNMSPEDSSIYLCSVAERIGTSGAGAFFGQGTRLTVV.

Comment on this clonotype: A read error may be the cause here, since a much bigger clone is one base away. The chain employs TRBV11-2 and TRBJ2-3; the match to TRBD2 covers 7 bases. The J segment lost 7 bases and the V segment lost 1 base, leaving 8 bases of the junction unmatched. The CDR3 covers 15 residues. Germline assignment: CDR1 SGHAT and CDR2 FQNNGV. The CDR3 nucleotides are TGTGCCAGCAGCTTAGTGGGGAGGGCCGCTTATACGCAGTATTTT. This sequence encodes CASSLVGRAAYTQYF.

There are a few counts of this clonotype. The chain uses TRBV6-6 and TRBJ1-6, with D possibly matching TRBD1 (5 bases). The CDR3 contains 17 residues. Germline CDR1 MNHNY, CDR2 SVGAGI (reference sequence). Trimming removed 0 bases at V and 10 bases at J, with 19 bases between. CDR3 sequence (DNA): TGTGCCAGCAGTTACTCACTAGGAGGGACGTGGGACTCACCCCTCCACTTT. This codes for CASSYSLGGTWDSPLHF.

The table lists this clonotype with a few counts. This chain connects TRBV4-2 to TRBJ2-5; 8 nucleotides match TRBD2. The germline V gene has CDR1 LGHNA and CDR2 YNFKEQ. The CDR3 is made up of 15 amino acids. Trimming took 0 bases from V and 1 from J; bases not matched to a gene: 1. CDR3 residues: CASSQDREGQETQYF. CDR3 sequence (DNA): TGTGCCAGCAGCCAAGATCGGGAGGGCCAAGAGACCCAGTACTTC.

As for this clonotype: A junction boundary mismatches the germline segment, possibly from a read error. This chain joins TRBV14 and TRBJ1-1; perhaps TRBD1 as D (5 bases). This CDR3 has 15 amino acids. Germline loops: CDR1 SGHDN, CDR2 FVKESK. CDR3 bases: TGTGCCAGCAGCCTACAGGATATTCCGAGTATTGAAGCTCTCTTT. Translating it yields CASSLQDIPSIEALF.

To note about this clonotype: Given a much more abundant clone one base away, this may be a read error. This chain links TRBV12-3 or TRBV12-4 with TRBJ2-7; 7 nucleotides line up with TRBD1. With 5 bases clipped from V and 2 bases from J, the junction kept 6 bases outside the gene matches. This CDR3 comprises 14 residues. The CDR3 nucleotides are TGTGCCAGCAGTCCGGGACAGACGACCTACGAGCAGTACTTC. It specifies CASSPGQTTYEQYF.

As regards this clonotype: A read error may explain this, as a much larger clone is one base away. CDR3 nucleotide sequence: TGTGCCAGCAGTTACACTGGCGGGAGAAGGTCCTACGTGCAGTACTTC. It translates to CASSYTGGRRSYVQYF. The chain carries TRBV6-2 or TRBV6-3 and TRBJ2-7; 7 positions match TRBD2. The V gene's germline CDR1 is MNHEY and CDR2 SVGEGT. The CDR3 is made up of 16 amino acids.

As concerns this clonotype: A clone one base away is much larger, so this may be a read error. The chain joins TRBV6-5 to TRBJ2-5; D may be TRBD1 (5 bases). Germline CDR1 reads MNHEY; CDR2 reads SVGAGI. CDR3 size: 14 residues. Trimming stripped 9 bases from V and 5 bases from J, with 19 bases between. The CDR3 sequence is CARTLEGARETQYF. The CDR3 DNA reads TGTGCCAGAACCCTGGAAGGGGCCAGGGAGACCCAGTACTTC.

A word on this clonotype: This may be a read error, as it is one base from a much larger clone. The chain has TRBV11-2 and TRBJ2-7, with 7 bases fitting TRBD2. CDR1 SGHAT and CDR2 FQNNGV come from the germline V gene. The length of the CDR3 is 15 residues. Unmatched junction bases numbered 9, after V lost 1 base and J lost 6 bases. CDR3: CASSLGGGAGAEQYF. The CDR3 DNA reads TGTGCCAGCAGCTTAGGGGGGGGAGCCGGGGCCGAGCAGTACTTC.

A word on this clonotype: A read error may produce the germline difference seen at one junction end. The rearrangement links TRBV5-1 to TRBJ2-5; possibly TRBD1 or TRBD2 for D (5 bases each). Germline CDR1 and CDR2: SGHRS and YFSETQ. The CDR3 runs to 12 residues. Here the CDR3 reads CASAGAEKTQYF. The CDR3 bases are TGCGCCAGCGCCGGGGCGGAGAAGACCCAATACTTC.

A single count supports this clonotype. A junction boundary mismatches the germline segment, possibly from a read error. The chain uses TRBV6-5 and TRBJ2-2; a possible D gene is TRBD2 (6 bases). The CDR3 consists of 11 residues. Germline CDR1 MNHEY, CDR2 SVGAGI. CDR3 in DNA: TGTGCCAGCATCCTCTGGGGGGAGCTGTTCTTT. It codes for CASILWGELFF.

This clonotype was counted many times. This chain links TRBV11-2 with TRBJ2-7; the D is unclear. Germline-derived CDR1 and CDR2 are SGHAT and FQNNGV. Trimming shortened V by 5 bases and J by 0 bases, and 11 bases separated the two germline ends. The CDR3 has 14 amino acids. DNA for the CDR3: TGTGCCAGCAGCCACCCACCCAACTCCTACGAGCAGTACTTC. This translates into CASSHPPNSYEQYF.

A note on this clonotype: Just one base apart from a much larger clone, this may be a read error. The chain uses TRBV29-1 and TRBJ2-3; perhaps TRBD1 as D (5 bases). Germline assignment: CDR1 SQVTM and CDR2 ANQGSEA. V gave up 3 bases and J gave up 4 bases, with 17 bases separating them. The CDR3 has 15 amino acids. The CDR3 DNA is TGCAGCGTTGACCCCACAGGCAGGTTGGCAGATACGCAGTATTTT. Translating gives CSVDPTGRLADTQYF.

This clonotype was detected a few times. The V gene is TRBV11-2, the J gene TRBJ2-2, with D possibly matching TRBD2 (5 bases). CDR1 and CDR2 (germline): SGHAT, FQNNGV. The germline V and J ends were trimmed by 5 bases and 2 bases, with 18 bases remaining between them. CDR3 size: 17 residues. DNA for the CDR3: TGTGCCAGCAGCCCCGGTGGGAGTGCCCTCAACACCGGGGAGCTGTTTTTT. Protein product: CASSPGGSALNTGELFF.

A few counts support this clonotype. Just one base apart from a much larger clone, this may be a read error. The chain joins TRBV6-5 to TRBJ2-3; D perhaps matches TRBD1 (5 bases). The J call may be faulty, since TRBJ1-5 better matches the DNA end. This CDR3 has 15 amino acids. Germline V gene lookup returns CDR1 MNHEY and CDR2 SVGAGI. The CDR3 sequence: CASSLGTSGRDTQHF. The CDR3 coding sequence is TGTGCCAGCAGTTTAGGGACTAGCGGGAGAGATACGCAGCATTTT.

The chain joins TRBV7-9 to TRBJ2-7; 9 bases are shared with TRBD1. Looked up from germline, CDR1 is SEHNR and CDR2 is FQNEAQ (reference sequence). The CDR3 length is 14 residues. The V segment lost 3 bases and the J segment 6 bases; nucleotides outside the gene matches: 6. The CDR3 spells CASSFGGQGFEQYF. For the CDR3, the DNA is TGTGCCAGCAGCTTCGGGGGACAGGGATTCGAGCAGTACTTC.

This chain links TRBV11-2 with TRBJ2-1; either TRBD1 or TRBD2 may supply D (5 bases each). This CDR3 region has 13 residues. The V gene's germline CDR1 is SGHAT and CDR2 FQNNGV. The CDR3 spells CISSLDVGEGRFF. Here the CDR3 DNA reads TGTATCAGCAGCTTAGATGTGGGGGAAGGGCGGTTCTTC. The full variable domain, its missing parts supplied by reference TRBV11-2 and TRBJ2-1, is EAGVAQSPRYKIIEKRQSVAFWCNPISGHATLYWYQQILGQGPKLLIQFQNNGVVDDSQLPKDRFSAERLKGVDSTLKIQPAKLEDSAVYLCISSLDVGEGRFFGPGTRLTVL.

V and J are TRBV28 and TRBJ2-5, with 8 nucleotides matching TRBD1. J gave up 4 bases and V 2 bases, and 6 bases lay outside the gene matches. This CDR3 has 15 residues. The germline gives CDR1 MDHEN, CDR2 SYDVKM. CDR3 sequence: CASSLGGQVGETQYF. The CDR3 nucleotides read TGTGCCAGCAGTTTAGGGGGACAGGTCGGAGAGACCCAGTACTTC.

This clonotype was seen a single time. V and J are TRBV12-3 or TRBV12-4 and TRBJ2-5; tentatively, D is TRBD1 (6 bases). The CDR3 is 15 amino acids. V dropped 0 bases and J dropped 2 bases, with 10 bases sitting between them. The CDR3 loop is CASSLATGVQETQYF. CDR3 DNA: TGTGCCAGCAGTTTAGCGACAGGAGTACAAGAGACCCAGTACTTC.

This clonotype was counted a few times. The V and J genes are TRBV6-5 and TRBJ2-5, with D possibly being TRBD1 (5 bases). CDR1 is MNHEY, CDR2 SVGAGI, per germline. The CDR3 runs to 14 residues. With 0 bases removed from V and 5 bases from J, the gap between germline ends came to 10 bases. The CDR3 loop is CASSYSTDGETQYF. CDR3 in DNA: TGTGCCAGCAGTTACTCGACAGACGGGGAGACCCAGTACTTC.

This clonotype was recorded only once. The CDR3 carries no conserved terminal phenylalanine or tryptophan, so it likely arises from a read error. This rearrangement joins TRBV11-2 to TRBJ2-3; unclear D gene. The V gene's germline CDR1 is SGHAT and CDR2 FQNNGV. Trimming took 4 bases from V and 6 from J, leaving 8 bases between them. The CDR3 is 12 residues long. Here the CDR3 DNA reads TGTGCCAGCAGCTGGCAACGGGATACGCAGTATCTA. Translating gives CASSWQRDTQYL.

Concerning this clonotype itself: A much larger clone differs from this one at a single base, so this may be a read error. The chain is built from TRBV6-2 or TRBV6-3 and TRBJ2-3; 8 bases are a match to TRBD1. The V gene's germline CDR1 is MNHEY and CDR2 SVGEGT. CDR3 size: 14 residues. After removal of 8 bases from V and 0 bases from J, the junction contained 4 bases not matched to a gene. The DNA for the CDR3 is TGTGCCAGCGGGAACAGGGGGAGCACAGATACGCAGTATTTT. Protein: CASGNRGSTDTQYF.

For this clonotype: Being one base from a much bigger clone, this may be a read error. The chain recombines TRBV29-1 with TRBJ2-7, with TRBD1 identical over 7 bases. Per the germline V gene, CDR1 is SQVTM and CDR2 is ANQGSEA. V dropped 6 bases and J dropped 0; count of bases not matched to a gene: 8. The CDR3 length is 14 residues. CDR3 nucleotides: TGCAGCGTAATCCGGGACAGATGCTCCTACGAGCAGTACTTC. Protein sequence: CSVIRDRCSYEQYF.

The rearrangement links TRBV11-2 to TRBJ2-1, with a weak D call TRBD1 (5 bases). The V gene lost 5 bases and the J gene lost 16 bases, with 21 bases spanning the gap. This CDR3 has 13 amino acids. The germline gives CDR1 SGHAT, CDR2 FQNNGV. CDR3 sequence (DNA): TGTGCCAGCAGCCCCGGACATGACGGCACTCACTTCTTC. Amino acid sequence: CASSPGHDGTHFF.

Worth noting for this clonotype: A read error may be the cause here, since a much bigger clone is one base away. This rearrangement joins TRBV11-2 to TRBJ2-7; 9 bases are a match to TRBD1. There are 17 residues in the CDR3. Looked up from germline, CDR1 is SGHAT and CDR2 is FQNNGV. CDR3 sequence: CASRPIPRTGELNERYF. CDR3 nucleotide sequence: TGTGCCAGCAGACCGATCCCGAGGACAGGGGAATTAAACGAGCGGTACTTC.

Note on this clonotype: The CDR3 end shows no conserved phenylalanine or tryptophan, and so a read error is likely. It is unclear where the CDR3 begins or ends on the DNA, so no DNA is shown, and the CDR3 is as TCRdb lists it. The V and J genes are TRBV29-1 and TRBJ2-1; TRBD2, the D gene given by the table, was not confirmed from the DNA. The CDR3 spans 14 amino acids, including both terminal residues. Germline loops: CDR1 SQVTM, CDR2 ANQGSEA. The CDR3 loop is CSGGLAGLSYEQSY.

Notes on this clonotype: Its ends do not fully match the called genes, so a read error is possible. The CDR3 here is CVSSLLIVGNTIYF. The CDR3, as DNA: TGTGTCAGCAGCCTCTTAATCGTCGGAAACACCATATATTTT. The V call is TRBV14, the J call TRBJ1-3; D unresolved. From germline, CDR1 is SGHDN and CDR2 FVKESK. CDR3 length: 14 amino acids.

The rearrangement joins TRBV6-5 to TRBJ1-1; tentative D call: TRBD1 (6 bases). This CDR3 has 14 residues. Germline V gene lookup returns CDR1 MNHEY and CDR2 SVGAGI. V was clipped by 6 bases and J by 1 base, with 12 bases between them. The CDR3 reads CASSKPGQNTEAFF. CDR3 DNA sequence: TGTGCCAGCAGCAAACCGGGACAGAACACTGAAGCTTTCTTT.

This clonotype was seen once. The CDR3 does not end in the conserved phenylalanine or tryptophan, so this is likely a read error. V and J are TRBV11-2 and TRBJ1-1, with no clear D. Germline-derived CDR1 and CDR2 are SGHAT and FQNNGV. Trimming shortened V by 5 bases and J by 0 bases, and 7 bases separated the two germline ends. CDR3 length equals 13 residues. CDR3 amino acids: CASSPQVNTEAFL. CDR3 bases: TGTGCCAGCAGCCCCCAGGTGAACACTGAAGCTTTCTTG.

The chain uses TRBV11-2 and TRBJ2-1, with TRBD2 matching over 7 bases. The length of the CDR3 is 15 residues. CDR1 and CDR2 from the germline V gene are SGHAT and FQNNGV. The CDR3 DNA reads as TGTCTCAGCAGCCTCCAGCGGGGCTCCTACAATGAGCAGTTCTTC. It codes for CLSSLQRGSYNEQFF.

The chain carries TRBV14 and TRBJ2-7; 8 nucleotides line up with TRBD2. This CDR3 region has 14 residues. After removal of 5 bases from V and 0 bases from J, the junction contained 3 bases not matched to a gene. Germline V lookup: CDR1 SGHDN, CDR2 FVKESK. The CDR3 is CASSYGLASYEQYF. DNA of the CDR3: TGTGCCAGCAGCTACGGACTAGCCTCCTACGAGCAGTACTTC.

Notes on this clonotype: Since a much larger clone is just one base distant, this may be a read error. The chain joins TRBV29-1 to TRBJ2-3; unclear D gene. The germline gives CDR1 SQVTM, CDR2 ANQGSEA. This CDR3 contains 12 residues. The CDR3 sequence: CGSSGGDTTQYF. The DNA of the CDR3 is TGCGGCTCTTCGGGCGGCGATACTACGCAGTATTTT.